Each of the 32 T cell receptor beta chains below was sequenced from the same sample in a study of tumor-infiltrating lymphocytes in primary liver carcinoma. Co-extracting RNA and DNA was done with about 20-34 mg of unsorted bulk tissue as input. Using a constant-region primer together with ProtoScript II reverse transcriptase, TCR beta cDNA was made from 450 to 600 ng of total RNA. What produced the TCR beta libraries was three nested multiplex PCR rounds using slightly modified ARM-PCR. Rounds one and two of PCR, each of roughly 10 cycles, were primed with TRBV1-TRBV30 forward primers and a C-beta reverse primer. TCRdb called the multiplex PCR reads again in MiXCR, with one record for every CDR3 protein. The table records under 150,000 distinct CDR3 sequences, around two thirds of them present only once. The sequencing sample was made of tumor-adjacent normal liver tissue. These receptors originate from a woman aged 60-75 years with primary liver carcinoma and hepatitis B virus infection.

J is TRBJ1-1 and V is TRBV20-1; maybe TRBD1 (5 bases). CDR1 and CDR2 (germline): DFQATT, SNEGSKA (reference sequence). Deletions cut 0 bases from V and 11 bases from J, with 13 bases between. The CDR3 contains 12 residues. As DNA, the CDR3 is TGCAGTGCTAGAGATGGGGCGGTTGAGGCTTTCTTT. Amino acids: CSARDGAVEAFF.

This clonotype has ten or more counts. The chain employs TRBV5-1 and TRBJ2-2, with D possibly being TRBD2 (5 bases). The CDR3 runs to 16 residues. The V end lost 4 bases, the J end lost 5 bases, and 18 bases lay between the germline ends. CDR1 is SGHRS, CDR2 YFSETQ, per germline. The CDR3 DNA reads TGCGCCAGCAGCGCACTACTAGTGGCAAAAACCGGGGAGCTGTTTTTT. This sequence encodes CASSALLVAKTGELFF. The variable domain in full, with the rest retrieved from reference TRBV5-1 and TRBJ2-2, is KAGVTQTPRYLIKTRGQQVTLSCSPISGHRSVSWYQQTPGQGLQFLFEYFSETQRNKGNFPGRFSGRQFSNSRSEMNVSTLELGDSALYLCASSALLVAKTGELFFGEGSRLTVL.

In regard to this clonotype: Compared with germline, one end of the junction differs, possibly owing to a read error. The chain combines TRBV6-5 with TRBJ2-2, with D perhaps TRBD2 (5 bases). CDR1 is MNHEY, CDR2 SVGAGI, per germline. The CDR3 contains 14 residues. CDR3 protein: CASSYGQNTGELLF. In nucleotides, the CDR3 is TGTGCAAGCAGTTACGGGCAGAACACCGGGGAGCTGTTATTT.

The CDR3 reads CASRTGGNTEAFF. The CDR3 coding sequence is TGTGCCAGCAGGACAGGGGGGAACACTGAAGCTTTCTTT. The chain employs TRBV2 and TRBJ1-1; 9 bases align to TRBD1. Trimming took 6 bases from V and 1 from J; bases not matched to a gene: 0. The length of the CDR3 is 13 residues. CDR1 and CDR2 (germline): SNHLY, FYNNEI.

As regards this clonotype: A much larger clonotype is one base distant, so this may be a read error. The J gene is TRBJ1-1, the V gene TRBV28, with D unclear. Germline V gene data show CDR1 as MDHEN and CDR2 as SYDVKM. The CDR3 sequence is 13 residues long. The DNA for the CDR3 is TGTGTCAGCAGTTTAATAGGGCCCACTGAAGCTTTCTTT. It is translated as CVSSLIGPTEAFF.

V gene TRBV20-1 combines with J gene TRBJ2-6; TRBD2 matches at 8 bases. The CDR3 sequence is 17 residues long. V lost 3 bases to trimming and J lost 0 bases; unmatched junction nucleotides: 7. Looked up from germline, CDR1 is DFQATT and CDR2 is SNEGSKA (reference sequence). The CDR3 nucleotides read TGCAGTGCTAGTGGTCGGGCGGGGGGCTCTGGGGCCAACGTCCTGACTTTC. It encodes CSASGRAGGSGANVLTF.

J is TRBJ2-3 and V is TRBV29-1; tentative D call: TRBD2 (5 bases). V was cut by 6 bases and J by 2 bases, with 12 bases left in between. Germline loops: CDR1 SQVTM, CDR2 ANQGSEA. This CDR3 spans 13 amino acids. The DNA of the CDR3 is TGCAGCGTGGTGCGAGGGAACACAGATACGCAGTATTTT. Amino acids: CSVVRGNTDTQYF.

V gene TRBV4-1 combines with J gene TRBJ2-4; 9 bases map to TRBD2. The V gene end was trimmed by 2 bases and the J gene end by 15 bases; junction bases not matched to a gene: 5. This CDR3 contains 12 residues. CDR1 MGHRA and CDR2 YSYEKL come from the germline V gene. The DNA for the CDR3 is TGCGCCAGCAGCCAAAGGGGCGGGAGGGGGTACTTC. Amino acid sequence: CASSQRGGRGYF.

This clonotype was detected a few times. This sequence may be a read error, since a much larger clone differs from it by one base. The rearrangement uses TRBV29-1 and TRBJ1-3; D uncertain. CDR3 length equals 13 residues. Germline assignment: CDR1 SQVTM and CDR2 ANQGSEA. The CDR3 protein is CSVEGNSENTIYF. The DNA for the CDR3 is TGCAGCGTTGAGGGCAACTCTGAAAACACCATATATTTT.

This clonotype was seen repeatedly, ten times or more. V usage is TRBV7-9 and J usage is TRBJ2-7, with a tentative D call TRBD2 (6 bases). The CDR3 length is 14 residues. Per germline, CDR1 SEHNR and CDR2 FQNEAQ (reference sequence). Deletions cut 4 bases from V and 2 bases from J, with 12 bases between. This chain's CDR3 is CASSSPEGPYEQYF. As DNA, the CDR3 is TGTGCCAGCAGCTCACCGGAGGGCCCCTACGAGCAGTACTTC.

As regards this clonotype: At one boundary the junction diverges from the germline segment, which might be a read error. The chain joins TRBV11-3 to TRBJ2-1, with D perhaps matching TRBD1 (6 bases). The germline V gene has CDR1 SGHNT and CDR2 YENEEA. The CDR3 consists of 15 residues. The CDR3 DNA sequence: TGTGCCAGCACCTTAGGAACTAGGGGGAAGCTTGAGCGGTTCTTC. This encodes CASTLGTRGKLERFF.

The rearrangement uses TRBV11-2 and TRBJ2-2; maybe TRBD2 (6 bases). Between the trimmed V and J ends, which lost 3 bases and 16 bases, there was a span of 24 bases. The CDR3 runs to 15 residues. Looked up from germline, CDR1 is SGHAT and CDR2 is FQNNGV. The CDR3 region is CASSLGGMDTGDQFF. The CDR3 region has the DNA TGTGCCAGCAGCTTGGGCGGGATGGACACCGGGGATCAGTTTTTT.

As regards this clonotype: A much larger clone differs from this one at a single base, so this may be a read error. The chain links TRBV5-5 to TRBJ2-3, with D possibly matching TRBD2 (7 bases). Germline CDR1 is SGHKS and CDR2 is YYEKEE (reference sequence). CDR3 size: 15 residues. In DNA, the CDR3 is TGTGCCAGCAGCTTGGCCGGCGGGGGCACAGATACGCAGAATTTT. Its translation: CASSLAGGGTDTQNF.

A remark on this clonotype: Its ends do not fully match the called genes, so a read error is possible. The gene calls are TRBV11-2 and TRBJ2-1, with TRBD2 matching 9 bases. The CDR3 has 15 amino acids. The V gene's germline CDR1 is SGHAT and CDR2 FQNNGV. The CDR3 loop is CASSETSGVYSEQFF. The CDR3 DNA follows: TGTGCCAGCAGTGAGACTAGCGGAGTTTACAGTGAGCAGTTCTTC. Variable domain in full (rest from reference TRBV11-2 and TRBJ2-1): EAGVAQSPRYKIIEKRQSVAFWCNPISGHATLYWYQQILGQGPKLLIQFQNNGVVDDSQLPKDRFSAERLKGVDSTLKIQPAKLEDSAVYLCASSETSGVYSEQFFGPGTRLTVL.

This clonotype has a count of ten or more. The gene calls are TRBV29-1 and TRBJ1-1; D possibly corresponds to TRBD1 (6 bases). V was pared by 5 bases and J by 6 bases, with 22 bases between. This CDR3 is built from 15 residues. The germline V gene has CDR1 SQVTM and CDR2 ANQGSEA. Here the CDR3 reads CSVMYSGTLNAEAFF. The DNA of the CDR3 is TGCAGCGTTATGTATTCCGGGACATTAAACGCTGAAGCTTTCTTT.

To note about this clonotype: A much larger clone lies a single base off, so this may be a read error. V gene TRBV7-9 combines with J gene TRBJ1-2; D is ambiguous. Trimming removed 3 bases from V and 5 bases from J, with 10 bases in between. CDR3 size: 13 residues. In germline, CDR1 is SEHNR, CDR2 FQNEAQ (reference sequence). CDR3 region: CASSFGSQYGYTF. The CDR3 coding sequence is TGTGCCAGCAGCTTCGGCTCCCAGTATGGCTACACCTTC.

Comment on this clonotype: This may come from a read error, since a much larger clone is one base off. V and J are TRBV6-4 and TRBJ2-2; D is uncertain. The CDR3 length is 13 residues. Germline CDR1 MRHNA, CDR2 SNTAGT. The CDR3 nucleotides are TGTGTCAGCAGTGACTTAGCTACCGGGGAGCTGTTTTTT. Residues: CVSSDLATGELFF.

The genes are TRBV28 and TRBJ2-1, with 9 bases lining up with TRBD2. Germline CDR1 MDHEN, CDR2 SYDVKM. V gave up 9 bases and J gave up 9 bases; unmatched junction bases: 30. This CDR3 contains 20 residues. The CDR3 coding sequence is TGTGCCAGTAGTACAAGGGGCGGACGAGAAGCGGGGGGCGTTCACACTGAGCAGTTCTTC. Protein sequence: CASSTRGGREAGGVHTEQFF.

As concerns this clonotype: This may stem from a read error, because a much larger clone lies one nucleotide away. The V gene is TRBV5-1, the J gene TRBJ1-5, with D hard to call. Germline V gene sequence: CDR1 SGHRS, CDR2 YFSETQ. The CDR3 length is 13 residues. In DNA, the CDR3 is TGCGCCAGCGGCTTGGATTTGTTTCAGCCCCAGCATTTT. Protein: CASGLDLFQPQHF.

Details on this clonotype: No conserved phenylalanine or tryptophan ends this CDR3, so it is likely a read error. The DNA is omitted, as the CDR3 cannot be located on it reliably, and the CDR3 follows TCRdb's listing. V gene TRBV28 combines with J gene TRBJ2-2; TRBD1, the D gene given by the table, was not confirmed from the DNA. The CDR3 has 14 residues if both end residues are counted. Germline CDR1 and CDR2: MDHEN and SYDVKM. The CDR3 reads CASSWGRYTGELLL.

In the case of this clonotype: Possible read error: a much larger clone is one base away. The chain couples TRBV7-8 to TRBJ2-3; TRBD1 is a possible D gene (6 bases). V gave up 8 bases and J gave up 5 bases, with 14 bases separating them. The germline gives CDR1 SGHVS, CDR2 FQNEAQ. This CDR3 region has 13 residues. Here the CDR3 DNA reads TGTGCCAGCGGCGTCGACAGGATAGATACGCAGTATTTT. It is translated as CASGVDRIDTQYF.

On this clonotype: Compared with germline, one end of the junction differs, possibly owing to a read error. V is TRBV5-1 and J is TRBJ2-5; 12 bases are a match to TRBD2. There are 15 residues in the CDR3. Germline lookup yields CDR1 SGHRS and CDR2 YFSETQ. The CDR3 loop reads CASNLTSGSVETQYF. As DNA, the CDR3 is TGCGCCAGCAACTTGACTAGCGGGAGTGTGGAGACCCAGTACTTC.

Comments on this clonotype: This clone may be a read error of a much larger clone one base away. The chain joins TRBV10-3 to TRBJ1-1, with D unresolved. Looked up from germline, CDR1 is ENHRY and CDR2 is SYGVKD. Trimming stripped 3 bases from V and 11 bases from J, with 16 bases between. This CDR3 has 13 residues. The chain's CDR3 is CAISERTETAAFF. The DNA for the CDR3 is TGTGCCATCAGTGAAAGGACGGAGACGGCTGCTTTCTTT.

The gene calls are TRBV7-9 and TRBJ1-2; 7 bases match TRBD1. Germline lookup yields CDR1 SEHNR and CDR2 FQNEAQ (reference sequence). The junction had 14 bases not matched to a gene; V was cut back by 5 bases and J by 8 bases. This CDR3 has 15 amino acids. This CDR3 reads CASSPLLEGARGYTF. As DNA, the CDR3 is TGTGCCAGCAGCCCCCTCCTGGAGGGGGCGCGGGGCTACACCTTC. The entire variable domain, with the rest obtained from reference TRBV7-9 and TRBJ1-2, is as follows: DTGVSQNPRHKITKRGQNVTFRCDPISEHNRLYWYRQTLGQGPEFLTYFQNEAQLEKSRLLSDRFSAERPKGSFSTLEIQRTEQGDSAMYLCASSPLLEGARGYTFGSGTRLTVV.

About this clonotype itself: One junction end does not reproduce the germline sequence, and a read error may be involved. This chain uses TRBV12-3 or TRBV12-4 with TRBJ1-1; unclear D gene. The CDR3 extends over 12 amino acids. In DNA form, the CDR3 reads TGTGGCAGCAGTTCCACGGACACTGAAGCTTTCTTT. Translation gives CGSSSTDTEAFF.

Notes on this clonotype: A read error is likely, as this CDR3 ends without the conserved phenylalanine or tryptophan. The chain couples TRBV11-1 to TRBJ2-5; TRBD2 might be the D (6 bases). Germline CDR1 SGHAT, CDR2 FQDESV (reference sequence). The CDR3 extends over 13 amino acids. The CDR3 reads CGSSLAGRETQYL. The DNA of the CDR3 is TGTGGCAGCAGCTTGGCTGGGAGGGAGACCCAGTACTTA.

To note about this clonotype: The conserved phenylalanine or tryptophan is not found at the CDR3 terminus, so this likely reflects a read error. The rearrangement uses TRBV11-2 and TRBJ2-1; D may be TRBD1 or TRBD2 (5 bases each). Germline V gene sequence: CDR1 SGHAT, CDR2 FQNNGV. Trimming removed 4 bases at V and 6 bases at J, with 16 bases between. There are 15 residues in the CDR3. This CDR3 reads CASSSEGSLINEQFL. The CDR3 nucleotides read TGTGCCAGCAGCTCAGAGGGGAGTCTCATCAATGAGCAGTTCTTA.

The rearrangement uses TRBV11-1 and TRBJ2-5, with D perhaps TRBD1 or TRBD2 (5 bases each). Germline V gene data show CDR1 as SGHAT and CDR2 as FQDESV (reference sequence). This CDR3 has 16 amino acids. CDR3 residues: CVNSLEPGYLGDTQYF. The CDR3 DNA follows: TGTGTCAACAGCTTAGAGCCGGGGTACCTAGGGGATACCCAGTACTTC.

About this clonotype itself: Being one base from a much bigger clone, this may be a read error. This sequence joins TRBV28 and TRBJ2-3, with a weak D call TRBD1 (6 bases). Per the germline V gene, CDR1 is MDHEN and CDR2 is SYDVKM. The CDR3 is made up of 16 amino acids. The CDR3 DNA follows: TGTGCCGGCAGTTTGTGGGGACACCTTAGCACAGATACGCAGTATTTT. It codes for CAGSLWGHLSTDTQYF. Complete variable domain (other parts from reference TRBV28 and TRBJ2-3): DVKVTQSSRYLVKRTGEKVFLECVQDMDHENMFWYRQDPGLGLRLIYFSYDVKMKEKGDIPEGYSVSREKKERFSLILESASTNQTSMYLCAGSLWGHLSTDTQYFGPGTRLTVL.

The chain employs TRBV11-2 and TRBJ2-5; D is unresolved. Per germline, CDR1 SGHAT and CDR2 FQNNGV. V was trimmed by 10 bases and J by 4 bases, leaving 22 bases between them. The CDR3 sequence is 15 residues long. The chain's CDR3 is CAISTLGFAGETQYF. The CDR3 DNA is TGTGCCATTAGTACCCTGGGATTCGCAGGAGAGACCCAGTACTTC.

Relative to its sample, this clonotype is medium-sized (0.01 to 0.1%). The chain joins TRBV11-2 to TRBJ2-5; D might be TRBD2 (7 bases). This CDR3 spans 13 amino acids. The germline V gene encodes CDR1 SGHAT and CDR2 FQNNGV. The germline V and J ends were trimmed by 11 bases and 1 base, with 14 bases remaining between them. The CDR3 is CAGGRGAQETQYF. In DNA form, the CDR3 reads TGTGCCGGAGGGAGGGGGGCCCAAGAGACCCAGTACTTC.

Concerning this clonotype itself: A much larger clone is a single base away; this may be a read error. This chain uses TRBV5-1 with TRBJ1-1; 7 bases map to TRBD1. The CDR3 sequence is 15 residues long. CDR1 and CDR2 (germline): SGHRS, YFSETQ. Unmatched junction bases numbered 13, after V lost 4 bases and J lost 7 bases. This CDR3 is CASSLNSGTVIEAFF. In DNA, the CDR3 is TGCGCCAGCAGCCTCAATTCCGGGACAGTGATTGAAGCTTTCTTT. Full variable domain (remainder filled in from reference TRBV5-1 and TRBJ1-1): KAGVTQTPRYLIKTRGQQVTLSCSPISGHRSVSWYQQTPGQGLQFLFEYFSETQRNKGNFPGRFSGRQFSNSRSEMNVSTLELGDSALYLCASSLNSGTVIEAFFGQGTRLTVV.